This T cell receptor beta chain emerged from a study of T cells expressing NK-cell markers. Study at large: Seven HCMV-seropositive donors and one seronegative donor made up the eight sequenced donors.

Germline V gene data show CDR1 as SQVTM and CDR2 as ANQGSEA. The CDR3 loop spans 15 amino acids. Of note for this clonotype: The antigen is unknown.

Scientists made TCR beta cDNA using 5'RACE template switching with UMIs. TCRdb reprocessed the 5' RACE reads and stores each CDR3 protein as one record, lacking DNA. This table lists approximately 110,000 distinct CDR3 sequences. Findings and caveats of the study: Top CD8+ clonotypes included the dominant CD3+CD56+NKG2C+ clonotypes in six donors.

The sequence was collected from a woman aged 18 to 75 in good health. Sequencing was done on a sample of blood T cells: a sorted CD56 or NKG2C T cell subset, CD4+ or CD8+ T cells, or bulk PBMC T cells (not recorded which). The V call is TRBV29-1, the J call TRBJ2-1; TCRdb outputs TRBD2, but without DNA this stays unchecked. CDR3 protein: CSVVPRGSGTYEQFF.